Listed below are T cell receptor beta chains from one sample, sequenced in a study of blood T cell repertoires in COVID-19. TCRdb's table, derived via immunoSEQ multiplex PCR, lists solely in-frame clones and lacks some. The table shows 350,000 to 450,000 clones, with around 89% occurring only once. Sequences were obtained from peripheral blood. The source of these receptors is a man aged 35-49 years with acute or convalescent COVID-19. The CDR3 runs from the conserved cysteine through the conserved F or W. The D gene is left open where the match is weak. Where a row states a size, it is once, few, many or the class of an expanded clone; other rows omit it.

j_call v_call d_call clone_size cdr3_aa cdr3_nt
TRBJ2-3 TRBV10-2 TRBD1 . CASMDWDSFTDTQYF TGCGCCAGCATGGATTGGGACAGCTTCACAGATACGCAGTATTTT
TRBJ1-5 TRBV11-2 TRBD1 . CASSPTGGSNQPQHF TGTGCCAGCAGCCCCACAGGGGGCTCCAATCAGCCCCAGCATTTT
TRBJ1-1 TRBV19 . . CASRLSVGQNTEAFF TGTGCCAGTAGGCTATCAGTGGGGCAGAACACTGAAGCTTTCTTT
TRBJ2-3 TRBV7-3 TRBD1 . CASSPGQGDQDTQYF TGTGCCAGCAGTCCCGGGCAGGGGGATCAAGATACGCAGTATTTT
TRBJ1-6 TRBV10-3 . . CAISDVAGWDSPLHF TGTGCCATCAGTGATGTGGCAGGGTGGGATTCACCCCTCCACTTT
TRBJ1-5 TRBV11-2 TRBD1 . CASSKGTDLRQPQHF TGTGCCAGCAGCAAGGGGACAGACTTGAGACAGCCCCAGCATTTT
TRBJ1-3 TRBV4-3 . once CASSQDTLSRASGNTIYF TGCGCCAGCAGCCAAGATACCCTTAGCAGGGCCTCTGGAAACACCATATATTTT
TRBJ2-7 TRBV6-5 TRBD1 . CASRGGQGAQYEQYF TGTGCCAGCAGGGGGGGACAGGGGGCGCAGTACGAGCAGTACTTC
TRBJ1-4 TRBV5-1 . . CASSWGVQNEVEKLFF TGCGCCAGCAGCTGGGGGGTTCAAAATGAGGTTGAAAAACTGTTTTTT
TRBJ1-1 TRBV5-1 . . CASRRGNTEAFF TGCGCCAGCCGCCGAGGGAACACTGAAGCTTTCTTT
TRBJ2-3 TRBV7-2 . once CASSSPSTDTQYF TGTGCCAGCAGCTCCCCTAGCACAGATACGCAGTATTTT
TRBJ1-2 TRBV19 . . CASSTGVGGYTF TGTGCCAGTAGTACAGGGGTCGGAGGCTACACCTTC
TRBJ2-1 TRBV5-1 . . CASSLARGSYNEQFF TGCGCCAGCAGCTTGGCCAGGGGATCCTACAATGAGCAGTTCTTC
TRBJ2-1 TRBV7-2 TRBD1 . CASSFRDRGAGQFF TGTGCCAGCAGCTTTCGAGACAGGGGCGCTGGGCAGTTCTTC
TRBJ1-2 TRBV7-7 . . CASSLEIDYGYTF TGTGCTAGCAGCTTAGAAATCGACTATGGCTACACCTTC
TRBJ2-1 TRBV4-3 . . CASSQDPTVISYNEQFF TGCGCCAGCAGCCAAGACCCGACAGTTATCTCCTACAATGAGCAGTTCTTC
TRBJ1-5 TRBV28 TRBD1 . CASRSTGDFSNQPQHF TGTGCCAGCAGATCCACAGGGGATTTTAGCAATCAGCCCCAGCATTTT
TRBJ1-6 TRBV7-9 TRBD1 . CASSPPGQHNSPLHF TGTGCCAGCAGCCCACCGGGACAGCATAATTCACCCCTCCACTTT
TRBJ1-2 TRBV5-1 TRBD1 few CASSLVGQGVRGYTF TGCGCCAGCAGCTTGGTGGGACAGGGGGTCCGTGGCTACACCTTC
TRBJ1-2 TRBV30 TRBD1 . CAWSGDRDGGYTF TGTGCCTGGAGCGGGGACAGGGATGGAGGCTACACCTTC
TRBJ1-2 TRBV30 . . CGGEDLDGYTF TGTGGAGGGGAGGACCTAGATGGCTACACCTTC
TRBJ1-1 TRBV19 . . CASSSPGGKVTEAFF TGTGCCAGTAGTTCCCCCGGAGGTAAGGTGACTGAAGCTTTCTTT
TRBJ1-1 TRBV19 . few CASSTRGSINEAFF TGTGCCAGTAGTACAAGGGGTTCTATCAATGAAGCTTTCTTT
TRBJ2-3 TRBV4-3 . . CASSQDPRAIDTQYF TGCGCCAGCAGCCAAGATCCCAGGGCCATAGATACGCAGTATTTT
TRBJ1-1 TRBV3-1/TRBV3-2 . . CASSHTDMNTEAFF TGTGCCAGCAGCCACACCGACATGAACACTGAAGCTTTCTTT
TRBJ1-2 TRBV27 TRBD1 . CASSLRRQGAHYGYTF TGTGCCAGCAGTTTAAGGCGGCAGGGGGCCCACTATGGCTACACCTTC
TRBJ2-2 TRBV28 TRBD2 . CASSLVAGGTGELFF TGTGCCAGCAGTTTAGTAGCGGGAGGGACCGGGGAGCTGTTTTTT
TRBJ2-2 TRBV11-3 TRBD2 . CASSFSGTNTGELFF TGTGCCAGCAGCTTTAGCGGGACCAACACCGGGGAGCTGTTTTTT
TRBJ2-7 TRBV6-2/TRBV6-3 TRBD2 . CASSYRARIKAGTSGYEQYF TGTGCCAGCAGTTACCGGGCCCGCATTAAAGCCGGGACTAGCGGCTACGAGCAGTACTTC
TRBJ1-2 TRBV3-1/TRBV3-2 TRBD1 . CASSQVSGGGGYTF TGTGCCAGCAGCCAAGTATCAGGGGGCGGTGGCTACACCTTC
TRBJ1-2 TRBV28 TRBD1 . CASNNVRDSYGYTF TGTGCCAGCAATAACGTCCGGGACAGCTATGGCTACACCTTC
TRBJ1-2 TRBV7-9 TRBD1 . CASSLVTGGLAYTF TGTGCCAGCAGCTTAGTAACAGGGGGCCTCGCCTACACCTTC
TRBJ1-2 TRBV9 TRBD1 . CASSTETGILSGYTF TGTGCCAGCAGCACCGAGACAGGGATCCTCTCTGGCTACACCTTC
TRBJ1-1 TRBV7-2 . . CASSSRGVGRAEAFF TGTGCCAGCAGCTCGAGAGGGGTCGGGAGGGCTGAAGCTTTCTTT
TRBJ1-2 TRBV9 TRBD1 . CASSPRTGRNYGYTF TGTGCCAGCAGCCCCCGGACAGGGCGAAACTATGGCTACACCTTC
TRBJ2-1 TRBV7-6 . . CASSLGLGYHEQFF TGTGCCAGCAGCTTAGGACTAGGGTACCATGAGCAGTTCTTC
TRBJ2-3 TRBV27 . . CATPSGTSTDTQYF TGTGCCACCCCCTCTGGGACTAGCACAGATACGCAGTATTTT
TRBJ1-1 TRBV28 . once CASSLRTAMNTEAFF TGTGCCAGCAGCCTCCGGACAGCTATGAACACTGAAGCTTTCTTT
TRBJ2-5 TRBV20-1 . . CSALLKETQYF TGCAGTGCTCTCTTAAAAGAGACCCAGTACTTC
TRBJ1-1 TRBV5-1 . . CASSLGSGRGTEAFF TGCGCCAGCAGCTTGGGGTCCGGTAGGGGGACTGAAGCTTTCTTT
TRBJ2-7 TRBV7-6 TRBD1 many CASSQGQGGYYEQYF TGTGCCAGCAGCCAGGGACAGGGGGGGTACTACGAGCAGTACTTC
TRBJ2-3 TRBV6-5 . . CASSYSRETDTQYF TGTGCCAGCAGTTACTCGCGGGAAACAGATACGCAGTATTTT
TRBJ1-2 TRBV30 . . CAWSRNNKYGYTF TGTGCCTGGAGTAGAAACAACAAGTATGGCTACACCTTC
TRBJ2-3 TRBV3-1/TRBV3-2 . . CASSQWSSSTDTQYF TGTGCCAGCAGCCAATGGTCTAGCAGCACAGATACGCAGTATTTT
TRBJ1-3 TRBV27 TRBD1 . CASSPNNRGPGNTIYF TGTGCCAGCAGCCCAAATAACAGGGGTCCTGGAAACACCATATATTTT
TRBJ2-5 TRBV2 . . CASSAGAGAGETQYF TGTGCCAGCAGTGCAGGGGCTGGGGCGGGAGAGACCCAGTACTTC
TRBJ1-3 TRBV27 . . CASSVWRVSNWRYSGNTIYF TGTGCCAGCAGTGTTTGGAGGGTTAGTAATTGGAGATATTCTGGAAACACCATATATTTT
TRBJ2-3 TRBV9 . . CASSVTGTDTQYF TGTGCCAGCAGCGTAACAGGGACAGATACGCAGTATTTT
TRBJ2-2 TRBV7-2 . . CASSPTGRAGELFF TGTGCCAGCAGTCCTACAGGGAGGGCCGGGGAGCTGTTTTTT
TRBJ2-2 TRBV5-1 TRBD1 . CASRVSGQGNTGELFF TGCGCCAGCAGGGTTTCCGGACAGGGTAACACCGGGGAGCTGTTTTTT
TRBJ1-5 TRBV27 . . CASRNRNQPQHF TGTGCCAGCAGGAACAGGAATCAGCCCCAGCATTTT
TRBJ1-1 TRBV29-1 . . CSVGPAGAYAEAFF TGCAGCGTCGGTCCTGCTGGTGCTTATGCTGAAGCTTTCTTT
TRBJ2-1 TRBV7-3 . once CASSLGRGSDEQFF TGTGCCAGCAGCTTAGGAAGGGGATCGGATGAGCAGTTCTTC
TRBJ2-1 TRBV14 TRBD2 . CASGTSFHEQFF TGTGCCAGCGGGACTAGCTTCCATGAGCAGTTCTTC